This T cell receptor (beta chain) derives from a study of radiation and T cells in renal cell carcinoma. Noted time point: baseline pretreatment blood. This sample's treatment: 15 Gy SBRT to primary tumor, nephrectomy 4 weeks later. The tumor was a clear cell renal cell carcinoma. TCRdb's table, derived via immunoSEQ multiplex PCR, lists solely in-frame clones and lacks some. This table holds 87,000 or so clones, 75% to 90% found once. This specimen was blood, taken from a patient whose treatment included radiotherapy and nephrectomy. This clonotype originated in a man over 45 with renal cell carcinoma.

The CDR3 loop is CASSQDLMKRRFNEKLFF. CDR3 sequence (DNA): TGTGCCAGCAGCCAAGATTTAATGAAGAGGCGGTTTAATGAAAAACTGTTTTTT. The V and J genes are TRBV4-2 and TRBJ1-4; D is ambiguous. Trimming cost V 0 bases and J 4 bases, with 18 bases left between them. The CDR3 runs to 18 residues. Germline assignment: CDR1 LGHNA and CDR2 YNFKEQ.